This T cell receptor (beta chain) was obtained from a study of blood T cell repertoires in COVID-19. The overall study: From T cells, B-cell-depleted T cells, or PBMCs came the material, which was cDNA or gDNA.

The protocol was immunoSEQ multiplex PCR, while the TCRdb copy is restricted to in-frame clones and leaves out a portion. The table has fewer than 120,000 clones, about 90% seen once. Sequencing was performed on peripheral blood. This clonotype originated in a human donor in a cohort sampled during active COVID-19.

The CDR3 DNA is TGTGCCAGCAGTTACGGGGCAGGCAATTCACCCCTCCACTTT. Its protein is CASSYGAGNSPLHF. The chain carries TRBV6-2 or TRBV6-3 and TRBJ1-6; D is perhaps TRBD1 (5 bases). The CDR3 covers 14 residues. V was trimmed by 2 bases and J by 7 bases, leaving 9 bases between them. Germline V gene data show CDR1 as MNHEY and CDR2 as SVGEGT.